The clone carrying this TCR beta chain counts as medium-sized (0.01 to 0.1%). This entry belongs to a study of tumor-infiltrating lymphocytes in oesophageal squamous cell carcinoma. This CDR3 region has 11 residues. The V and J ends lost 2 bases and 7 bases respectively, with 2 bases between them. Germline CDR1 and CDR2: SGHAT and FQNNGV. One entry per CDR3 protein results from TCRdb running MiXCR on the PCR reads. The sample yields 8,500 to 14,000 distinct CDR3 sequences, around 51% seen once. The sample comprised esophageal tumor tissue. The J gene is TRBJ2-2, the V gene TRBV11-2; no clear D. This clonotype was obtained from a male donor with esophageal squamous cell carcinoma. The DNA of the CDR3 is TGTGCCAGCAGCTTAATCGGGGAGCTGTTTTTT. Protein: CASSLIGELFF. Full variable domain (outside the CDR3, taken from reference TRBV11-2 and TRBJ2-2): EAGVAQSPRYKIIEKRQSVAFWCNPISGHATLYWYQQILGQGPKLLIQFQNNGVVDDSQLPKDRFSAERLKGVDSTLKIQPAKLEDSAVYLCASSLIGELFFGEGSRLTVL.